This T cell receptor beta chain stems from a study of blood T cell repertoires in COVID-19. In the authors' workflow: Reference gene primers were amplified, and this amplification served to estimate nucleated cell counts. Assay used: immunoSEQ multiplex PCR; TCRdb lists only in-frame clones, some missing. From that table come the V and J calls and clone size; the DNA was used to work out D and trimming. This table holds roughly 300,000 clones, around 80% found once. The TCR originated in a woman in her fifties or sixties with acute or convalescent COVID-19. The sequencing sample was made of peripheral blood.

The CDR3 nucleotides read TGTGCCAATAATGGGAGCGGGAGGGCCGACTACGAGCAGTACTTC. Translation gives CANNGSGRADYEQYF. The chain recombines TRBV21-1 with TRBJ2-7; the D call of TRBD2 is as the table states it, not checked on the DNA. TRBV21-1 is tagged as a pseudogene. The CDR3 is 15 residues long.